Each of the 15 T cell receptor beta chains below was sequenced from the same sample in a study of Ad26.COV2.S vaccination and SARS-CoV-2 variants. Produced via immunoSEQ multiplex PCR; TCRdb's table is partial and in-frame only. Among about 680,000 clones listed, about 89% were seen once. As to treatment: around 19 received Ad26.COV2.S at low or high dose, single or two shots; roughly five received placebo; per-sample allocation not given. Sampling took place 63 days after the first vaccine or placebo injection. The sequencing used peripheral blood, collected in a trial of Ad26.COV2.S vaccine versus placebo. These receptors were taken from a person aged 18-65 years who received the Ad26.COV2.S COVID-19 vaccine or a placebo.

J is TRBJ1-1 and V is TRBV15, with 7 positions matching TRBD1. This CDR3 contains 15 residues. J lost 1 base, V lost 5 bases, and 7 bases had no gene match. Per germline, CDR1 LNHNV and CDR2 YYDKDF (reference sequence). CDR3 DNA: TGTGCCACCAGCCTCCCGACAGGGACGAACACTGAAGCTTTCTTT. Its protein product is CATSLPTGTNTEAFF.

The rearrangement joins TRBV5-6 to TRBJ1-2, with 8 bases that match TRBD1. J was trimmed by 3 bases and V by 4 bases; bases with no gene match: 8. The CDR3 runs 15 residues. CDR1 and CDR2 from the germline V gene are SGHDT and YYEEEE. DNA for the CDR3: TGTGCCAGCAGCGCCGGGACAGGAAGATACTATGGCTACACCTTC. Its translation: CASSAGTGRYYGYTF.

This clone appeared once. The gene calls are TRBV7-8 and TRBJ2-7; 9 bases align to TRBD1. The CDR3 extends over 13 amino acids. Germline CDR1 reads SGHVS; CDR2 reads FQNEAQ. V lost 5 bases, J lost 3 bases, and 2 bases stayed unmatched. The CDR3 nucleotides read TGTGCCAGCAGCCGGACAGGGGACTACGAGCAGTACTTC. Residues: CASSRTGDYEQYF.

V gene TRBV5-6 combines with J gene TRBJ1-6; D remains ambiguous. CDR1 and CDR2 from the germline V gene are SGHDT and YYEEEE. Between the trimmed V and J ends, which lost 1 base and 8 bases, there was a span of 10 bases. The CDR3 is made up of 14 amino acids. The CDR3 DNA reads as TGTGCCAGCAGCTTGCGGCAGGCCGATTCACCCCTCCACTTT. This codes for CASSLRQADSPLHF. The variable domain in full, with the rest retrieved from reference TRBV5-6 and TRBJ1-6, is DAGVTQSPTHLIKTRGQQVTLRCSPKSGHDTVSWYQQALGQGPQFIFQYYEEEERQRGNFPDRFSGHQFPNYSSELNVNALLLGDSALYLCASSLRQADSPLHFGNGTRLTVT.

In this sample, this clone turned up once. The chain links TRBV4-1 to TRBJ2-6, with D uncertain. The CDR3 contains 16 residues. Trimming took off 2 bases at V and 0 bases at J, with 8 bases between the two ends. Germline CDR1 is MGHRA and CDR2 is YSYEKL. The CDR3 DNA sequence: TGCGCCAGCAGCCAAACTCCGGGCTCTGGGGCCAACGTCCTGACTTTC. Translating it yields CASSQTPGSGANVLTF.

On this clone itself: The germline gene is not matched at one end of the junction; a read error may be the cause. The chain is built from TRBV24-1 and TRBJ1-1; D is undetermined. The CDR3 sequence is 13 residues long. Germline loops: CDR1 KGHDR, CDR2 SFDVKD. CDR3 sequence: CAASDPHKSEAFF. The CDR3 DNA is TGTGCCGCCAGTGATCCTCACAAGAGTGAAGCTTTCTTT.

This sequence joins TRBV19 and TRBJ1-5; D is ambiguous. The CDR3 has 16 amino acids. Per the germline V gene, CDR1 is LNHDA and CDR2 is SQIVND (reference sequence). V was clipped by 3 bases and J by 1 base, with 13 bases between them. CDR3 in DNA: TGTGCCAGTAGTATCTTCGGTCCGAGGAGCAATCAGCCCCAGCATTTT. Its protein product is CASSIFGPRSNQPQHF.

This clone was seen a few times. The V call is TRBV12-3 or TRBV12-4, the J call TRBJ1-4; no clear D gene. Trimming left V 1 base short and J 11 bases short, with 11 bases between. The CDR3 is 13 residues long. The CDR3 sequence: CASSLVGGDKLFF. The DNA of the CDR3 is TGTGCCAGCAGTTTAGTGGGAGGAGATAAACTGTTTTTT.

This clone was observed a single time. A junction boundary mismatches the germline segment, possibly from a read error. The rearrangement uses TRBV15 and TRBJ2-1, with 7 bases that match TRBD2. In germline, CDR1 is LNHNV, CDR2 YYDKDF (reference sequence). The length of the CDR3 is 15 residues. Written as DNA, the CDR3 is TGTGCCACCAGCAGGGCCCACGGGGGGTACATTGAGCAGTTCTTC. Protein sequence: CATSRAHGGYIEQFF.

CDR3 region: CASSLGTGAYEQYF. The CDR3 coding sequence is TGCGCCAGCAGCTTGGGTACAGGGGCCTACGAGCAGTACTTC. The chain has TRBV5-1 and TRBJ2-7; the match to TRBD1 covers 7 bases. The V and J ends lost 0 bases and 2 bases, in that order; junction bases with no gene match: 2. CDR1 is SGHRS, CDR2 YFSETQ, per germline. The CDR3 runs to 14 residues. Full variable domain (outside the CDR3, taken from reference TRBV5-1 and TRBJ2-7): KAGVTQTPRYLIKTRGQQVTLSCSPISGHRSVSWYQQTPGQGLQFLFEYFSETQRNKGNFPGRFSGRQFSNSRSEMNVSTLELGDSALYLCASSLGTGAYEQYFGPGTRLTVT.

The J gene is TRBJ2-6, the V gene TRBV6-4; D might be TRBD2 (6 bases). Germline CDR1 reads MRHNA; CDR2 reads SNTAGT. V was cut by 3 bases and J by 0 bases, with 6 bases left in between. This CDR3 contains 15 residues. The CDR3 loop is CASSERGSGANVLTF. In DNA form, the CDR3 reads TGTGCCAGCAGTGAGCGGGGCTCTGGGGCCAACGTCCTGACTTTC.

The chain uses TRBV4-2 and TRBJ2-3, with D possibly TRBD2 on 6 matching bases. The CDR3 extends over 14 amino acids. Trimming removed 1 base from V and 10 bases from J, with 15 bases in between. Per the germline V gene, CDR1 is LGHNA and CDR2 is YNFKEQ. This CDR3 reads CASSQGTGGGAQYF. The DNA of the CDR3 is TGTGCCAGCAGCCAAGGTACAGGTGGAGGGGCGCAGTATTTT.

As regards this clone: Other DNA sequences of this sample code for an identical CDR3. This chain uses TRBV3-1 (or the pseudogene TRBV3-2) with TRBJ1-1; D not certain. V gave up 3 bases and J gave up 2 bases, with 7 bases separating them. CDR1 is LGHDT and CDR2 is YNNKEL in the germline V gene (reference sequence). CDR3 length equals 13 residues. DNA for the CDR3: TGTGCCAGCAGCCAGGCGGAAAACACTGAAGCTTTCTTT. Encoded protein: CASSQAENTEAFF.

The chain carries TRBV3-1 (or the pseudogene TRBV3-2) and TRBJ2-7, with no clear D. This CDR3 contains 15 residues. Deletions cut 0 bases from V and 0 bases from J, with 9 bases between. Germline V gene lookup returns CDR1 LGHDT and CDR2 YNNKEL (reference sequence). The CDR3 protein is CASSQELLFSYEQYF. Written as DNA, the CDR3 is TGTGCCAGCAGCCAAGAACTACTGTTCTCCTACGAGCAGTACTTC.

The chain uses TRBV10-3 and TRBJ2-7; no reliable D call. V lost 10 bases to trimming and J lost 4 bases, with 8 bases between them. There are 10 residues in the CDR3. Germline CDR1 and CDR2: ENHRY and SYGVKD. CDR3 sequence reads: CATREYEQYF. The CDR3 nucleotides are TGTGCCACCAGAGAGTACGAGCAGTACTTC.